This T cell receptor (beta chain) derives from a study of cytomegalovirus exposure and HLA in healthy donors (TCRdb year 2017). Regarding the study in general: In an earlier analysis of approximately 500 of the donors, 250 to 350 Gb of sequence data and 95 million to 130 million unique TCR beta sequences from about 180 million T cells were reported. Donor age, sex, ethnicity and CMV serostatus were compiled alongside the repertoire data. On average, roughly 250,000 unique TCR beta nucleotide sequences were sequenced per donor among some 420 genotyped donors of the cohort, with roughly 19% of those sequences being non-productive. Along with the roughly 670-subject first cohort, a separate validation cohort of 120 different subjects was used. The study combined high-throughput TCR immunosequencing, statistical association of individual TCRs with disease status, and machine learning to predict cytomegalovirus infection status. The later analysis used no new phenotypic data to find candidate immune exposures, relying instead on TCR beta sequences and their occurrence across donors. An earlier analysis of approximately 500 of the donors applied high-throughput TCR beta sequencing to assess whether each TCR beta V gene segment acted as functional or pseudogenic. A later analysis re-analyzed previously published TCR beta repertoires from 650 to 800 donors and added high-resolution HLA genotyping to study TCR occurrence patterns. HLA typing included class I and class II loci at four-digit resolution. An early release covering 550 to 650 HLA-typed donors comprised roughly 300 gigabases of sequencing data and around 80 million unique TCR sequences. The T cell repertoires of around 730 subjects were profiled by immunosequencing and related to cytomegalovirus serostatus. Of the roughly 400 genotyped donors, roughly 80% fell in the genetic ancestry cluster associated with self-reported Caucasian donors. All discovery cohort repertoires had been generated using a single sequencing platform. The study aimed to test whether cataloging public T cell receptors could reveal signatures of past pathogen exposure. The number of donors typed differed by locus, with about 629-640 for A, B, C, DRB1 and DQB1, 522 for DQA1, 606 for DPA1, and approximately 470 for DPB1. A later genetic analysis used genome-wide SNP genotypes for about 60% of the roughly 670 donors, treating that subset as a discovery cohort. Because of strong linkage in the cohort, roughly five DR-DQ haplotypes were treated as single units for association and clustering.

The cohort consisted of hundreds of healthy bone marrow donors. At the time of sampling, all cohort members were nominally healthy, though unrecorded immune exposures were likely present. The donor was CMV seronegative and belonged to the group of approximately 320 seronegative cohort members. Each donor provided a peripheral blood sample, and peripheral blood mononuclear cells were used for TCR beta sequencing. The Qiagen DNeasy Blood Extraction Kit was used to extract genomic DNA from the blood cell samples. The CDR3 holds 11 amino acids from the cysteine to the phenylalanine. Only the CDR3 DNA stays, 33 bases, in frame from base 1. Relative to germline, V is 2 bases shorter and J is 10 bases shorter, with 9 bases between their ends. Looking up the germline V gene yields CDR1 SGHRS and CDR2 YFSETQ. The protocol used for the library was the immunoSEQ multiplex PCR assay. The multiplex PCR relied on a mix of 60 forward primers for TCR Vbeta segments and 13 reverse primers for TCR Jbeta segments. Amplification of the CDR3 region of rearranged TCR beta genes was performed with a multiplex PCR assay on genomic DNA. The amplified TCR beta libraries were sequenced on the Illumina HiSeq System as 87-base-pair reads. In the authors' own workflow: In a later analysis, approximately 74 million unique TCR beta chains were counted across the roughly 670 repertoires, and roughly 10 million of these chains were shared by at least two donors. A nearest-neighbor algorithm error-corrected the raw reads and collapsed the reads into unique sequences, merging closely related sequences to remove PCR and sequencing errors. V, D and J gene segments were assigned by aligning CDR3 sequences to IMGT reference sequences. For a sequence to be retained, a match of at least six nucleotides to both a V gene segment and a J gene segment was required. Rearrangements were classified as productive when the CDR3 lacked stop codons and remained in frame with V and J, and all other rearrangements were classified as non-productive. Following IMGT convention, CDR3 was defined as the stretch from the second conserved V-encoded cysteine to the conserved J-encoded phenylalanine. The earlier analysis of fewer than 700 of the donors excluded sequences that lacked an unambiguous match to a single V gene segment. In an earlier analysis of some 590 of the donors, a V segment was called functional when productive rearrangements were above 56.7%, and segregating when the standard deviation between donors exceeded 5%. A statistical classification framework was built to diagnose cytomegalovirus status from the catalog of TCR beta chain sequences. In a later analysis, TCR nucleotide sequences were compared against IMGT/GENE-DB human TR gene sequences so that V and J genes could be assigned. The TCRdist pipeline was used in a later analysis to assign CDR3 sequences and most-parsimonious VDJ recombination scenarios. In a later analysis, each TCR beta chain was defined by its CDR3 amino acid sequence together with its V-gene family, and reads lacking a unique V-gene family were excluded. A later analysis removed over 500 highly shared, low-generation-probability nucleotide sequences to deal with suspected cross-contamination and a sequencing artifact. In a later analysis, a clonal expansion index was calculated for each public chain from normalized within-repertoire ranks of inferred template counts. A later analysis computed generation probabilities with a VDJ recombination model fitted to out-of-frame rearrangements, and checked the results against IGoR. Hypergeometric tests were used in a later analysis to score TCR-TCR, TCR-HLA and TCR-CMV co-occurrence, with a repertoire-size bias correction applied to the TCR pairs. In a later analysis, false discovery rates were estimated by permuting HLA or CMV assignments 20 times. A later analysis grouped co-occurring TCRs with DBSCAN, adding TCRdist sequence similarity when clustering within HLA-allele-positive subsets. Co-occurrence clustering excluded repertoires with fewer than 30,000 or more than 120,000 public chains, plus five with anomalous nucleotide sharing. This is the immuneACCESS table as TCRdb keeps it, with only in-frame sequences that have V and J called. A part of the clones is gone; compared with another copy, unresolved V genes explain less than half, and the rest is unexplained. The V and J calls and clone size come from that table; D and trimming were worked out from the DNA. In this sample the table shows under 200,000 clones, roughly 80% of which occur a single time. The top ten hold about 1.3% of the sample.

In the case of this clone: The antigen it recognizes is unknown. Nothing much larger sits one base from this clone, and base qualities are not available.

General conclusions and limits of the study: It was suggested by the authors that the approach could potentially be generalized to other disease states and immunological phenotypes. Because some donors lacked HLA typing at each locus, the association tests relied only on the typed subset. A further reported finding was that TCR beta sequences accurately predicted the HLA-A and HLA-B alleles for most subjects in the first cohort. A later analysis found that most CMV-associated TCR beta chains appeared HLA-restricted, with HLA associations seemingly driven largely by CMV exposure. A later genetic analysis reported fewer N-insertions in productive TCRs among donors in an Asian-associated ancestry cluster than the roughly 690-donor mean. For the cohort, immune exposure information was limited to CMV serostatus. The earlier analysis of 587 of the donors excluded around 17 rarely observed V segments, including chromosome 9 orphons, because counts were too low. Cytomegalovirus status was reported to be diagnosed by the classifier with high specificity and sensitivity in both the original and validation cohorts. According to a later analysis, TCR association rates differed among HLA loci, with DRB1 alleles showing the most associated TCRs and HLA-C alleles showing the fewest. A later analysis found that HLA-associated TCR beta chains were more clonally expanded and had lower generation probabilities than equally common non-associated chains. In this cohort, only TCR beta chains were sequenced, and detectable features were limited by the absence of alpha or paired-chain data. The sequencing pipeline was judged likely to have produced a cluster of highly shared sequence variants as a technical artifact. Correlated functional status among segregating V segments might reflect linkage disequilibrium, but an unknown experimental factor could not be ruled out. The presence/absence analyses assumed that sequencing depth was roughly uniform across donors, and that assumption may not be true. A later analysis reported that several top co-occurrence clusters appeared linked to parvovirus B19, influenza, CMV and Epstein-Barr virus. At a false discovery rate of 0.05, a later analysis linked under 20,000 TCR beta sequences to specific HLA alleles. Assigning TCR associations to individual alleles was difficult when HLA alleles, especially DR and DQ, strongly co-occurred. Most TCR sequences were observed very rarely across donors, whereas some public TCRs were present in many individuals. In vitro tests confirmed that a few of the cytomegalovirus-associated TCR beta chains recognize cytomegalovirus antigens. An earlier analysis of some 590 of the donors showed that most TCR beta V segments appeared in productive rearrangements either about 87% or about 30% of the time, which broadly matched IMGT annotations. Some IMGT-functional V segments, including TRBV6-2 and TRBV6-3, could not be told apart with the 87-base-pair reads, so those segments were excluded. The study gave a list of more than 150 TCR beta chains associated with cytomegalovirus. An association between a missense DCLRE1C variant and V-gene and J-gene trimming of TCR beta chains was found in a later genetic analysis and replicated in an independent cohort.

This sequence uses TRBV5-1 and TRBJ1-1; matching of 5 bases hints at TRBD1 as the D gene. The TCR originated in a man between 18 and 29 years old in good health and CMV-seronegative. Sequenced material: PBMCs. The bases are TGCGCCAGCAGCTTTGGGGGGGGAGCTTTCTTT. This is translated as CASSFGGGAFF.